This T cell receptor (beta chain) originates from a study of spatial heterogeneity in lung cancer. The CDR3 loop spans 16 amino acids. CDR1 and CDR2 from the germline V gene are KGHDR and SFDVKD. The germline V and J ends were trimmed by 2 bases and 0 bases, with 10 bases remaining between them. Time point meaning: blood at routine non-recurrence follow-up after resection. Every cDNA TCR molecule received its own unique molecular identifier. TCRdb redid the calling of the 5' RACE reads with MiXCR, one entry per CDR3 protein. The sample holds over 85,000 distinct CDR3 sequences; approximately 19% are singletons and the top ten take roughly a fifth. This clonotype occurred many times.

The receptor comes from a male donor with early-stage non-small cell lung cancer. Material: PBMCs, obtained at follow-up. This chain connects TRBV24-1 to TRBJ2-1; TRBD1 is a possible D gene (6 bases). The CDR3 DNA follows: TGTGCCACCAGTGATTGGCAGGGGAGCTCCTACAATGAGCAGTTCTTC. Its protein product is CATSDWQGSSYNEQFF.